This TCR beta chain emerged from a study of cytomegalovirus exposure and HLA in healthy donors. The PCR employed 60 Vbeta primers together with 13 Jbeta primers. Only in-frame clones appear in the TCRdb table, and some are missing; sequencing was by immunoSEQ multiplex PCR. The sample table includes roughly 88,000 clones. In regard to this clone: The antigen is not known.

Study-wide results and caveats: Being productive about 87% or about 30% of the time was typical of most TCR beta V segments in an earlier analysis. Fewer N-insertions than the roughly 670-donor mean were reportedly shown by an Asian-associated ancestry cluster in a later analysis.

The TCR sequence derives from a man aged 50 to 60 in good health and CMV-seropositive. Sequencing was carried out using PBMCs.

CDR3 loop: CASSPQPRSLNNEQFF. CDR3 in DNA: TGCGCCAGCAGCCCCCAGCCGCGGTCCCTAAACAATGAGCAGTTCTTC. The V gene is TRBV4-1, the J gene TRBJ2-1; D gene unclear. V lost 4 bases to trimming and J lost 5 bases, with 18 bases between them. Germline V gene data show CDR1 as MGHRA and CDR2 as YSYEKL. The CDR3 contains 16 residues.